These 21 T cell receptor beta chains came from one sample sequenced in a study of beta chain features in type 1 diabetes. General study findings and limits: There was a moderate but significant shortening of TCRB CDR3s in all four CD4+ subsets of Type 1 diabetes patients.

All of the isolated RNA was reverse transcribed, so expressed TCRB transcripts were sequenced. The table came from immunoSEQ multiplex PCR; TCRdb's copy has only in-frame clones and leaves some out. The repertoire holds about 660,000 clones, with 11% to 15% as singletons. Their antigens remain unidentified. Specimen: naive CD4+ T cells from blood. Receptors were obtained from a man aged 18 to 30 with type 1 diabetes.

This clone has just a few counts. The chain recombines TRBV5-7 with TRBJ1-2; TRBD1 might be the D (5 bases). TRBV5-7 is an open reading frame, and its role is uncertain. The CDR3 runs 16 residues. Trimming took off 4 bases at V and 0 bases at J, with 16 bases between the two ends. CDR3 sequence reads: CASSPFSGPTNYGYTF. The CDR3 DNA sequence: TGTGCCAGCAGCCCTTTCTCGGGACCGACTAACTATGGCTACACCTTC.

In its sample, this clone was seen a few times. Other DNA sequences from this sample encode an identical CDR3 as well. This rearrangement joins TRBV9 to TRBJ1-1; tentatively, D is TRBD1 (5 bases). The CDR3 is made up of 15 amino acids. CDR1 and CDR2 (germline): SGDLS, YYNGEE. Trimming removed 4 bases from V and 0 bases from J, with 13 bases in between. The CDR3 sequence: CASSPRGTMNTEAFF. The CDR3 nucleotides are TGTGCCAGCAGCCCGCGGGGCACCATGAACACTGAAGCTTTCTTT.

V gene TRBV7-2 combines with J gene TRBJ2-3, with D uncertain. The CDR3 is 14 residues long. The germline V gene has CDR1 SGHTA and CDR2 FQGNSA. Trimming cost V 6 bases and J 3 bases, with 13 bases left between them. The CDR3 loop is CASSPTPVTDTQYF. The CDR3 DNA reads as TGTGCCAGCAGTCCCACTCCAGTGACAGATACGCAGTATTTT.

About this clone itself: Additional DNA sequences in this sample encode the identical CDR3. Here the CDR3 reads CASSLTSGSYNEQFF. For the CDR3, the DNA is TGTGCCAGCAGCTTGACTAGCGGGTCCTACAATGAGCAGTTCTTC. The genes are TRBV5-4 and TRBJ2-1; 9 bases map to TRBD2. The CDR3 has 15 amino acids. Germline V lookup: CDR1 SGHNT, CDR2 YYREEE (reference sequence). With 1 base clipped from V and 1 base from J, the junction kept 0 bases outside the gene matches.

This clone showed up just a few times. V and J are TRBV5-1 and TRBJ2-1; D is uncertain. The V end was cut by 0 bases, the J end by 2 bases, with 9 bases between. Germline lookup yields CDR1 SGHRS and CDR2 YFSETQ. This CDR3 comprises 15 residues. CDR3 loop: CASSLADPAYNEQFF. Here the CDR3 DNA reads TGCGCCAGCAGCTTGGCCGATCCCGCCTACAATGAGCAGTTCTTC.

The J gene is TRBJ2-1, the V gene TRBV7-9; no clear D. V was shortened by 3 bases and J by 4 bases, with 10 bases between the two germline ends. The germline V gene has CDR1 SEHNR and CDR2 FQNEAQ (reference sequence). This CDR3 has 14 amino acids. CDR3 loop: CASSFVTVYNEQFF. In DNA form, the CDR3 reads TGTGCCAGCAGCTTTGTAACAGTATACAATGAGCAGTTCTTC.

CDR3 DNA: TGTGCCAGCAGCTCCGGGACTAACTACGAGCAGTACTTC. Its translation is CASSSGTNYEQYF. The rearrangement joins TRBV11-3 to TRBJ2-7, with 7 bases aligning to TRBD2. The CDR3 extends over 13 amino acids. Germline CDR1 reads SGHNT; CDR2 reads YENEEA. V shed 4 bases and J 3 bases; nucleotides not matched to a gene: 3.

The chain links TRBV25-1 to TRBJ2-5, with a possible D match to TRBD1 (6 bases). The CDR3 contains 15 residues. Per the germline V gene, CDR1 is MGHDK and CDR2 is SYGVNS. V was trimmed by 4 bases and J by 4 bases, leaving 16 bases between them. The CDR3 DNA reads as TGTGCCAGCAGTGCAACCTTCGGGACACGAGAGACCCAGTACTTC. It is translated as CASSATFGTRETQYF.

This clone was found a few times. CDR3 bases: TGTGCCAGCAGCCCTCGACAGGGGAGTAATGAAAAACTGTTTTTT. This codes for CASSPRQGSNEKLFF. This sequence joins TRBV7-2 and TRBJ1-4; 8 nucleotides line up with TRBD1. This CDR3 has 15 residues. Germline assignment: CDR1 SGHTA and CDR2 FQGNSA. With 5 bases clipped from V and 4 bases from J, the junction kept 6 bases outside the gene matches.

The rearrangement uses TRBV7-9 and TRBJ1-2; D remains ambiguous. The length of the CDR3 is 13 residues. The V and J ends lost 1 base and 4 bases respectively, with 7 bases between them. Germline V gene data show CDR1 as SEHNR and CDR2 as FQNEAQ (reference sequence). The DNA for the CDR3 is TGTGCCAGCAGCTTAGAGGCAGCCTATGGCTACACCTTC. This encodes CASSLEAAYGYTF.

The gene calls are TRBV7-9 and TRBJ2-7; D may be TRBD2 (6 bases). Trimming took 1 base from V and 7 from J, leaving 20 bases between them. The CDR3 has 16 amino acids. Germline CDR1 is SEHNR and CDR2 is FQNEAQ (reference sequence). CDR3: CASSLGVLGSAGEQYF. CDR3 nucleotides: TGTGCCAGCAGCTTAGGGGTATTGGGGTCCGCGGGGGAGCAGTACTTC.

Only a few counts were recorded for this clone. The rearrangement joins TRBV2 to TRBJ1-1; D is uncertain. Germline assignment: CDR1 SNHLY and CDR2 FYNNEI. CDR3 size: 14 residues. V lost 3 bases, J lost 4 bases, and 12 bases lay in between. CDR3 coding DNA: TGTGCCAGCAGTGAGAGGGTGGCGGCCACTGAAGCTTTCTTT. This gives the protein CASSERVAATEAFF. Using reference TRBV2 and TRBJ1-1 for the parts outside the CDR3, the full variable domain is EPEVTQTPSHQVTQMGQEVILRCVPISNHLYFYWYRQILGQKVEFLVSFYNNEISEKSEIFDDQFSVERPDGSNFTLKIRSTKLEDSAMYFCASSERVAATEAFFGQGTRLTVV.

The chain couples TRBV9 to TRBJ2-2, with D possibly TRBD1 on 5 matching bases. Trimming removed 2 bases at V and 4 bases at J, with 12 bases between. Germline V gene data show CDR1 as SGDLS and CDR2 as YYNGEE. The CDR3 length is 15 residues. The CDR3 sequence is CASSVRQSGTGELFF. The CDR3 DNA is TGTGCCAGCAGCGTTCGACAGTCGGGCACCGGGGAGCTGTTTTTT.

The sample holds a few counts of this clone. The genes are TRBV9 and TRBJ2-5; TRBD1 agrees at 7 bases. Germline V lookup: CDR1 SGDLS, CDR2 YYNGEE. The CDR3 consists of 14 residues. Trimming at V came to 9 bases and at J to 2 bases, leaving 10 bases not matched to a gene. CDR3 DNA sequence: TGTGCCAACCCCTTAGGGGGCCCTCAAGAGACCCAGTACTTC. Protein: CANPLGGPQETQYF.

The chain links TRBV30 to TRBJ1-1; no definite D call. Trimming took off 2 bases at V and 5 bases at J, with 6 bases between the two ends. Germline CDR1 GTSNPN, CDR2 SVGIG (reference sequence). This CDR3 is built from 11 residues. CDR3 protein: CAWSPRTEAFF. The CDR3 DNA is TGTGCCTGGAGTCCCAGAACTGAAGCTTTCTTT. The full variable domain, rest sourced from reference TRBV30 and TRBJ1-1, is SQTIHQWPATLVQPVGSPLSLECTVEGTSNPNLYWYRQAAGRGLQLLFYSVGIGQISSEVPQNLSASRPQDRQFILSSKKLLLSDSGFYLCAWSPRTEAFFGQGTRLTVV.

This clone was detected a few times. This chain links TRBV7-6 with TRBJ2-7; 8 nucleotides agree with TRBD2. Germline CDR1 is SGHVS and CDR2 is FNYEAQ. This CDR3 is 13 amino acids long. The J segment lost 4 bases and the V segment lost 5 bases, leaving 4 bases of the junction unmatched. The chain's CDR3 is CASSPGGRYEQYF. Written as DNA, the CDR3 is TGTGCCAGCAGCCCGGGGGGGCGGTACGAGCAGTACTTC.

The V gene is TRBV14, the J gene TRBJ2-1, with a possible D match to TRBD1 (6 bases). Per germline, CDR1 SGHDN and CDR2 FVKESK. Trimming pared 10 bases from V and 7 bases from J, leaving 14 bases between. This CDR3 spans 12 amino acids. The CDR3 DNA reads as TGTGCCAACCAAGGAAGGGGGAATGAGCAGTTCTTC. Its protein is CANQGRGNEQFF.

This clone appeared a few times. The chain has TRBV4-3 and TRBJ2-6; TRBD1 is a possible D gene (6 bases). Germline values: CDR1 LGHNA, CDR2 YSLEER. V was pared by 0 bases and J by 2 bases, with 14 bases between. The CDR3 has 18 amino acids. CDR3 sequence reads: CASSQERAEGAGANVLTF. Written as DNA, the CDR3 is TGCGCCAGCAGCCAAGAACGGGCAGAGGGGGCTGGGGCCAACGTCCTGACTTTC.

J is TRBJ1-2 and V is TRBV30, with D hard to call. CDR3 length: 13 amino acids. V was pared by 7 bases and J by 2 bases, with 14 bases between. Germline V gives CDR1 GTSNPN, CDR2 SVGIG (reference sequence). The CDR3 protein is CASRSEANYGYTF. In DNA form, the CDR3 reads TGTGCCTCACGCAGCGAGGCAAACTATGGCTACACCTTC. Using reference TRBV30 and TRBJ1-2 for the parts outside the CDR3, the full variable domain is SQTIHQWPATLVQPVGSPLSLECTVEGTSNPNLYWYRQAAGRGLQLLFYSVGIGQISSEVPQNLSASRPQDRQFILSSKKLLLSDSGFYLCASRSEANYGYTFGSGTRLTVV.

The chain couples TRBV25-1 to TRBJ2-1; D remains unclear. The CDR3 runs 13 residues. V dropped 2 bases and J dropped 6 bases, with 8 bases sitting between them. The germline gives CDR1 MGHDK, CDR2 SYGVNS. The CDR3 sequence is CASSERWSNEQFF. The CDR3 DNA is TGTGCCAGCAGTGAACGATGGAGCAATGAGCAGTTCTTC.

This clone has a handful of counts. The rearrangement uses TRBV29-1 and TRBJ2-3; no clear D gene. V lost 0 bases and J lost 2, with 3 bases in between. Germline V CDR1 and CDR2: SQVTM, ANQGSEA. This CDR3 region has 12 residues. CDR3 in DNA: TGCAGCGTTGAAGACCTCACAGATACGCAGTATTTT. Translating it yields CSVEDLTDTQYF.